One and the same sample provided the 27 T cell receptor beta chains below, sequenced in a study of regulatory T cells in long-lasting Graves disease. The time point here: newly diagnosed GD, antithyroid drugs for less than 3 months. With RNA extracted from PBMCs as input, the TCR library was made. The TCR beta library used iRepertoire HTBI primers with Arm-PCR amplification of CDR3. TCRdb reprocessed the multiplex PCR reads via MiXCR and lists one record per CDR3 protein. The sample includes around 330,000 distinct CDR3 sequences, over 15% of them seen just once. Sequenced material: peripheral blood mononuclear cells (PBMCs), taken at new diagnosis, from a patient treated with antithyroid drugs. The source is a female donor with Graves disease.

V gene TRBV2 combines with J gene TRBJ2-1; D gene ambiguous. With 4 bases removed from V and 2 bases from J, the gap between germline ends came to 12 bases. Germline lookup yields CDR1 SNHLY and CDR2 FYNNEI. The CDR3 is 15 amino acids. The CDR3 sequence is CASSVRAAAYNEQFF. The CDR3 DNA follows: TGTGCCAGCAGTGTTCGGGCAGCCGCCTACAATGAGCAGTTCTTC.

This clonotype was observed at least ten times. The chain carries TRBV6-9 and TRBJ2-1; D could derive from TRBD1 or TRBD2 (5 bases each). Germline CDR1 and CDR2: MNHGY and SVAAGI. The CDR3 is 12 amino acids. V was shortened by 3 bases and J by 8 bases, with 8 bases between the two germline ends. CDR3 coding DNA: TGTGCCAGCAGTTACCTGGGGGATGAGCAGTTCTTC. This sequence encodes CASSYLGDEQFF.

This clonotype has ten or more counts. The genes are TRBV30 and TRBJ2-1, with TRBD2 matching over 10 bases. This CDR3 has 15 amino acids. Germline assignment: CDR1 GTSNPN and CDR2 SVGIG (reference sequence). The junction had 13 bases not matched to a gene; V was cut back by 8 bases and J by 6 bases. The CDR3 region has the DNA TGTGCCGTCGATATAGCGGGAGGAAATAGCAATGAGCAGTTCTTC. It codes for CAVDIAGGNSNEQFF.

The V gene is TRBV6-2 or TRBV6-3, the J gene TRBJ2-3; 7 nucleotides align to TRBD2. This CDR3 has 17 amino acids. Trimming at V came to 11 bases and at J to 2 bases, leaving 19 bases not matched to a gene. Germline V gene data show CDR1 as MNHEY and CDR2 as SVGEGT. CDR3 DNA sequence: TGTGCCGCCAGCAGTGACTCGGCAGGGAGGGACACAGATACGCAGTATTTT. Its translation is CAASSDSAGRDTDTQYF.

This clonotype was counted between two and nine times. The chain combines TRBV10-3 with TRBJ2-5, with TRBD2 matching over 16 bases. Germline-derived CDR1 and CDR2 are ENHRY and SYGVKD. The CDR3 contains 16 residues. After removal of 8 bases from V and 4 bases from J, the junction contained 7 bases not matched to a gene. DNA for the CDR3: TGTGCCATCGGGACTAGCGGGAGGGCCTCGGGAGAGACCCAGTACTTC. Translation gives CAIGTSGRASGETQYF.

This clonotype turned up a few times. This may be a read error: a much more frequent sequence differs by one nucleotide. The chain's CDR3 is CSARDHRSLLNTEASF. The CDR3 DNA follows: TGCAGTGCTAGAGATCACCGGAGTTTGCTGAACACTGAAGCTTCCTTT. V gene TRBV20-1 combines with J gene TRBJ1-1; no definite D call. Germline V gene sequence: CDR1 DFQATT, CDR2 SNEGSKA (reference sequence). This CDR3 is built from 16 residues.

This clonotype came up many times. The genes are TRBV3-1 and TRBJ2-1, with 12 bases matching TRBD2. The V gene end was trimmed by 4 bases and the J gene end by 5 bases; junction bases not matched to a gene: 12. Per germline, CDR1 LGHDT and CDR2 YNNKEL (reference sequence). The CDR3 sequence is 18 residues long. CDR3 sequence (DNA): TGTGCCAGCAGCCCCCGCCCCCCTACTAGCGGGGGGAACAATGAGCAGTTCTTC. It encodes CASSPRPPTSGGNNEQFF.

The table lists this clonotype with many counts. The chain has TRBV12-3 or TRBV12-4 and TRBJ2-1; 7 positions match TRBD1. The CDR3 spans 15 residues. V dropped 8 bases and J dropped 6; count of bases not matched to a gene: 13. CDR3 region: CASGGTGTAFNEQFF. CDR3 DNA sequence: TGTGCCAGCGGTGGAACCGGGACAGCATTCAATGAGCAGTTCTTC.

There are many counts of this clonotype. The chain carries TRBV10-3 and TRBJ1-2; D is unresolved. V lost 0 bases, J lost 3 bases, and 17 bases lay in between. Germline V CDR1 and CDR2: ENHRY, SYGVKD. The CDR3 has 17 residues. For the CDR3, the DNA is TGTGCCATCAGTGAGTCACTTAGTCGGGAAACTGACTATGGCTACACCTTC. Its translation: CAISESLSRETDYGYTF.

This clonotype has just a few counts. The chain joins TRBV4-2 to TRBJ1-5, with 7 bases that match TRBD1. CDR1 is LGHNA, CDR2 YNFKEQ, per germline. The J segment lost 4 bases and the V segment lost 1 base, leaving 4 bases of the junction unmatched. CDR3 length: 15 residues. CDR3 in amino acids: CASSQGETGNQPQHF. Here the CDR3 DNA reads TGTGCCAGCAGCCAAGGGGAGACAGGGAATCAGCCCCAGCATTTT.

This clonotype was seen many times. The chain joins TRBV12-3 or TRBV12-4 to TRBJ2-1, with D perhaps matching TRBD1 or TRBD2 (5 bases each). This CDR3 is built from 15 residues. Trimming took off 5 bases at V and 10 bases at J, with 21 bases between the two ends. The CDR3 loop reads CASSPGTVGVREQFF. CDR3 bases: TGTGCCAGCAGTCCCGGGACGGTGGGGGTCCGGGAGCAGTTCTTC.

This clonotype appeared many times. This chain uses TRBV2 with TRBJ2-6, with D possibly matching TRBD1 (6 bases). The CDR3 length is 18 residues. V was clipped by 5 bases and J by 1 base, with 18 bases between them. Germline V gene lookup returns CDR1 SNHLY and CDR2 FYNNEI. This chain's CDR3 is CASSLQGSGLSGANVLTF. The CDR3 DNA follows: TGTGCCAGCAGTCTACAGGGTAGTGGCTTATCTGGGGCCAACGTCCTGACTTTC.

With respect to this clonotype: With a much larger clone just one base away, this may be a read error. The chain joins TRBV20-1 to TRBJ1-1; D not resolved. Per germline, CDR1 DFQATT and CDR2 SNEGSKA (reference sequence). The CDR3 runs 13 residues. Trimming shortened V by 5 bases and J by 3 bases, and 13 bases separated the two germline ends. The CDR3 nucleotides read TGCAGTGCTCGATTCGACTTGTACACTGAAGCTTTCTTT. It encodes CSARFDLYTEAFF.

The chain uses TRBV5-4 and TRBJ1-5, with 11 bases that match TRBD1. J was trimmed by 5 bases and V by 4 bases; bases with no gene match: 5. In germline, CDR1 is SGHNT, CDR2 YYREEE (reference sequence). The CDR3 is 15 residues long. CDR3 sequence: CASSRTGGGDQPQHF. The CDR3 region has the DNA TGTGCCAGCAGCAGGACAGGGGGCGGGGATCAGCCCCAGCATTTT.

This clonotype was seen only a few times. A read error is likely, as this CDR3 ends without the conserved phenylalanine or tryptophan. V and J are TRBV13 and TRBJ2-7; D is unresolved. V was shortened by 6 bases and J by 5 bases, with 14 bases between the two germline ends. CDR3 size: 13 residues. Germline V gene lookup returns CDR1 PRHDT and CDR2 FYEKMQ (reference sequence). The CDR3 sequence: CASSLALEDEQYS. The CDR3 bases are TGTGCCAGCAGTCTGGCGTTAGAGGACGAGCAGTACTCC.

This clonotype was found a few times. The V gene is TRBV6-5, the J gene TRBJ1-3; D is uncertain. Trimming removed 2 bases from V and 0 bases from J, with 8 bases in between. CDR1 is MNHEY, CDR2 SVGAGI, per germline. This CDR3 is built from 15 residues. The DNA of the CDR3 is TGTGCCAGCAGTTACACGTATAGCTCTGGAAACACCATATATTTT. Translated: CASSYTYSSGNTIYF.

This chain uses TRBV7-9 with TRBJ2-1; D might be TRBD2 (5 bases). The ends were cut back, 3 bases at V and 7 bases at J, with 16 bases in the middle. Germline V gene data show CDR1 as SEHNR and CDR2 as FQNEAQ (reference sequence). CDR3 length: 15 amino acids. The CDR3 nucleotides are TGTGCCAGCAGCTTTAGCGAGAAGGGTAGGAATGAGCAGTTCTTC. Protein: CASSFSEKGRNEQFF.

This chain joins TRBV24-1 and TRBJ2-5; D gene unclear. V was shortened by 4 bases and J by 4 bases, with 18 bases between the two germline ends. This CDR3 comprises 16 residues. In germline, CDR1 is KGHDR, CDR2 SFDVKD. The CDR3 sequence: CATSDPPAGSGETQYF. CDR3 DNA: TGTGCCACCAGTGACCCCCCAGCAGGCTCGGGAGAGACCCAGTACTTC.

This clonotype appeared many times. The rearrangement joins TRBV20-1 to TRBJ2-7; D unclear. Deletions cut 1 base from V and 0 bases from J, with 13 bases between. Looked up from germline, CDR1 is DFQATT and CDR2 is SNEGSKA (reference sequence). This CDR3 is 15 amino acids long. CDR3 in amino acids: CSARVSDFSSYEQYF. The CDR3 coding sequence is TGCAGTGCTAGAGTATCCGACTTCAGCTCCTACGAGCAGTACTTC.

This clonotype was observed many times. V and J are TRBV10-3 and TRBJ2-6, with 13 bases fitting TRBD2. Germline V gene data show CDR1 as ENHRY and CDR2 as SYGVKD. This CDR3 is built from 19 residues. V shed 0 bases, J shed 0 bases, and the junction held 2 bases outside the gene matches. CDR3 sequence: CAISESGLAGSSGANVLTF. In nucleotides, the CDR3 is TGTGCCATCAGTGAGTCGGGACTAGCGGGAAGCTCTGGGGCCAACGTCCTGACTTTC.

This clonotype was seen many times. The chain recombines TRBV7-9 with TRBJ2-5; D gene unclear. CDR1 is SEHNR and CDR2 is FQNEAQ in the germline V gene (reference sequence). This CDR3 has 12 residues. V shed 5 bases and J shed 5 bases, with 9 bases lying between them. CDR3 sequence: CASSRREETQYF. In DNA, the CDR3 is TGTGCCAGCAGCCGGAGAGAGGAGACCCAGTACTTC.

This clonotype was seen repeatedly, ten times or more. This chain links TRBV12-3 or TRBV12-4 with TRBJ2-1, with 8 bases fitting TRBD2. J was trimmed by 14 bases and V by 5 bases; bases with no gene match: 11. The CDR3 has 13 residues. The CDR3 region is CASSRTSLWDKFF. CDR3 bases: TGTGCCAGCAGTAGGACTAGCCTATGGGACAAGTTCTTC.

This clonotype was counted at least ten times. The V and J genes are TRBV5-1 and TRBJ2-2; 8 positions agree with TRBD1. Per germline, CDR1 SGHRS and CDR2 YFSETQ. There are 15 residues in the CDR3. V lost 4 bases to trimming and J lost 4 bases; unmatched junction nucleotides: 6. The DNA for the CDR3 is TGCGCCAGCAGCCGTGGACAGGGAGGCACCGGGGAGCTGTTTTTT. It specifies CASSRGQGGTGELFF.

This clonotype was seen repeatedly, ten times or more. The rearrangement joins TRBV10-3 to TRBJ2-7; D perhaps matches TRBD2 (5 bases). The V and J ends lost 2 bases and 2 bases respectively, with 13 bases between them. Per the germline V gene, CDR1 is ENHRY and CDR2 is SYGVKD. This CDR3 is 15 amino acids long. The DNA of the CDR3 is TGTGCCATCAGTGAGCCCCGGAGCGGTCCCTACGAGCAGTACTTC. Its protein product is CAISEPRSGPYEQYF.

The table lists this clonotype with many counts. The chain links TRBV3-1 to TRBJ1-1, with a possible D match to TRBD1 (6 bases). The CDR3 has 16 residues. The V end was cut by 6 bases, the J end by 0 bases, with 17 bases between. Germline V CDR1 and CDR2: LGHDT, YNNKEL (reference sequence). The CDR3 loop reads CASSRGAGPLNTEAFF. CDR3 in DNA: TGTGCCAGCAGTCGGGGGGCAGGGCCGTTGAACACTGAAGCTTTCTTT.

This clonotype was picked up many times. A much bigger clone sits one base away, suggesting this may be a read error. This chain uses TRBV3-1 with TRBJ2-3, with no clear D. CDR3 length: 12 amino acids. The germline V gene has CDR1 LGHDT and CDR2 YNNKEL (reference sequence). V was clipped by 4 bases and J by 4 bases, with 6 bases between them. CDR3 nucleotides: TGTGCCAGCAGCCCCTCCTCAGATACGCAGTATTTT. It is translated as CASSPSSDTQYF.

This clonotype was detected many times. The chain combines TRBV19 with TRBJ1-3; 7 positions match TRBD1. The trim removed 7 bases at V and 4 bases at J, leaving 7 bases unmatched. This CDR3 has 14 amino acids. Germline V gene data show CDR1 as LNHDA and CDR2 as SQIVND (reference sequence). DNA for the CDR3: TGTGCCAGTACCCAAGGGACAGAAGGAAACACCATATATTTT. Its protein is CASTQGTEGNTIYF. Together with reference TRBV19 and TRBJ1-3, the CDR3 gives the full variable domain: DGGITQSPKYLFRKEGQNVTLSCEQNLNHDAMYWYRQDPGQGLRLIYYSQIVNDFQKGDIAEGYSVSREKKESFPLTVTSAQKNPTAFYLCASTQGTEGNTIYFGEGSWLTVV.